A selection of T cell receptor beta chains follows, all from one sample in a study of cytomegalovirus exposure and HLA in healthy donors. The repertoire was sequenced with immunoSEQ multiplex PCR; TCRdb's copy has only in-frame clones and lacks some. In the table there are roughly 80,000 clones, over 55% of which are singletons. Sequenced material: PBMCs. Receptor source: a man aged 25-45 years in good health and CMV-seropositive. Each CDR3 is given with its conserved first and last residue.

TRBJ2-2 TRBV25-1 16 CASSEYKGRDTGELFF
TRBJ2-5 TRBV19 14 CASSGTGAAETQYF
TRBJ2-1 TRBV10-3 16 CAISDLAGEKNNEQFF
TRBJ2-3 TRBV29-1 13 CSAAGRAQVTQYF
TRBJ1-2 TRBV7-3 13 CASSLDPGSGYTF
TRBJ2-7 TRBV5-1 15 CASSFWDRVPYEQYF
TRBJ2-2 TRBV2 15 CASRQDRGLAGELFF
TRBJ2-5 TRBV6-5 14 CASSLDRAQETQYF
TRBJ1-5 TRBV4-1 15 CASSQDWTGGGPQHF
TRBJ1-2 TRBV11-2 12 CASSRGGPGYTF
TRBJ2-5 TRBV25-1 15 CASRSGQGYLETQYF
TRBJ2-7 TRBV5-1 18 CASSSQPSGAYSSYEQYF
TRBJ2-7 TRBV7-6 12 CASSSRVYEQYF
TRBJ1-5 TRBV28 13 CTSSPRGSQPQHF
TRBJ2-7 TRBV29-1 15 CSAKGEVAGNYEQYF
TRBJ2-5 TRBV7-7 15 CASSFSPSGQETQYF
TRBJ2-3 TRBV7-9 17 CASSLGTGGSSTDTQYF
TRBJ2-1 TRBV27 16 CASSPMGTGVANEQFF
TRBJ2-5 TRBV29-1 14 CSVKRTGGTETQYF
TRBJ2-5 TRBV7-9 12 CASSLRGETQYF
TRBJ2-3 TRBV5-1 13 CASSWDRADTQYF
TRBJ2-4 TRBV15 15 CATSRDQGGFDIQYF
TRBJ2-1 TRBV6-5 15 CASSLGLAGPNEQFF
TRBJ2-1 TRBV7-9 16 CASSQGSGTYYNEQFF
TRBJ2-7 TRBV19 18 CASSMRHRASGASYEQYF
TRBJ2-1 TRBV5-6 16 CASSYTGLAGADEQFF
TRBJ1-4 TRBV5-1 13 CASSRGANEKLFF
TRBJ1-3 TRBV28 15 CASSTHQGAGNTIYF
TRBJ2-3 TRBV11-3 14 CASSNRQGPDTQYF
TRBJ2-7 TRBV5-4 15 CASSQDEGSSYEQYF
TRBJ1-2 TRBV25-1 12 CASGSGSVGYTF
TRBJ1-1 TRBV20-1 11 CSVRGNTEAFF
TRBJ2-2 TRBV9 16 CASSVCGKRNTGELFF
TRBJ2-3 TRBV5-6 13 CASSSLFTDTQYF
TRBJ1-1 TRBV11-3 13 CASSSDTHTEAFF
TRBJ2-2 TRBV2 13 CASSPSGTGELFF
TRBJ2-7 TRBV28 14 CASRIGGAGYEQYF
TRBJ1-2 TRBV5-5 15 CASSLAGASGYGYTF
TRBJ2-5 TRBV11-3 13 CASSFRQGETQYF
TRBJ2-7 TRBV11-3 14 CASSQGQTRGEQYF
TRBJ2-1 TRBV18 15 CASSPPSRGMNEQFF
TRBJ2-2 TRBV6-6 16 CASSLGQGRWAGELFF